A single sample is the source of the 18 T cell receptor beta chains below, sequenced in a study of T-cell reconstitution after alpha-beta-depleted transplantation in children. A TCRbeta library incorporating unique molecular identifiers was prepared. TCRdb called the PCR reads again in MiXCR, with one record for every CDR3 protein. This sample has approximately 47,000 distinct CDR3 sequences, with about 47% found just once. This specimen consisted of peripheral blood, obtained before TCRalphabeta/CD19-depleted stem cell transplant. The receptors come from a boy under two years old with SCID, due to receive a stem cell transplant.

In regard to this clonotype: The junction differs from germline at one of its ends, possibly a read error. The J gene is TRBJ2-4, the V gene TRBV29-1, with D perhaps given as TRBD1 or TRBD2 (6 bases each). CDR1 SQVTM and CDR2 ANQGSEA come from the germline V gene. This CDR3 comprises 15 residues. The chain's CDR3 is CSVKEGGLQKNIQYF. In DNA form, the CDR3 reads TGCAGCGTTAAAGAAGGGGGACTCCAGAAAAACATTCAGTACTTC.

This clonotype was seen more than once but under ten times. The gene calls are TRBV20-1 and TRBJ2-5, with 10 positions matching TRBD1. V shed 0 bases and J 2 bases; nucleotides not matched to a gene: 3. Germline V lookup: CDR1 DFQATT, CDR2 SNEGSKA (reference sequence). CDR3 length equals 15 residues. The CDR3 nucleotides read TGCAGTGCTAGAGATAAGGACAGGGGGCAAGAGACCCAGTACTTC. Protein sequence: CSARDKDRGQETQYF.

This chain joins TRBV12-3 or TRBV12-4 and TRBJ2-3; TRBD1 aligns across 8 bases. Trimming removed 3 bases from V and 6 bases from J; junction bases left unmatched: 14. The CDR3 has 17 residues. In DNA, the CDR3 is TGTGCCAGCAGTTTGAAGCAGGGGGCATTAGTTTGGGATACGCAGTATTTT. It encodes CASSLKQGALVWDTQYF.

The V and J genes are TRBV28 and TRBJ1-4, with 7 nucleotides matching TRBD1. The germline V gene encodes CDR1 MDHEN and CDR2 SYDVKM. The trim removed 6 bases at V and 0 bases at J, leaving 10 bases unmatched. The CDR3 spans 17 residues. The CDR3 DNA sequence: TGTGCCAGCAGAACTACCGGGACAGTCGCAACTAATGAAAAACTGTTTTTT. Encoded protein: CASRTTGTVATNEKLFF.

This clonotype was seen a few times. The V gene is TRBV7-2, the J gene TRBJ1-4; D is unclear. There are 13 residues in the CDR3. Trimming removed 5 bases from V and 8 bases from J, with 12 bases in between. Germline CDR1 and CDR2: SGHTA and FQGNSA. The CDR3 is CASSPMGREKLFF. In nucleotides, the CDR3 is TGTGCCAGCAGCCCCATGGGGAGGGAAAAACTGTTTTTT. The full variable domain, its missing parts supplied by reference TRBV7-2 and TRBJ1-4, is GAGVSQSPSNKVTEKGKDVELRCDPISGHTALYWYRQSLGQGLEFLIYFQGNSAPDKSGLPSDRFSAERTGGSVSTLTIQRTQQEDSAVYLCASSPMGREKLFFGSGTQLSVL.

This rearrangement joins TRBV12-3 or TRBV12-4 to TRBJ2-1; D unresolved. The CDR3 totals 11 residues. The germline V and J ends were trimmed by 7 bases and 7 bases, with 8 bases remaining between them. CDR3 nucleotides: TGTGCCAGCACCAAGGAGAATGAGCAGTTCTTC. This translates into CASTKENEQFF.

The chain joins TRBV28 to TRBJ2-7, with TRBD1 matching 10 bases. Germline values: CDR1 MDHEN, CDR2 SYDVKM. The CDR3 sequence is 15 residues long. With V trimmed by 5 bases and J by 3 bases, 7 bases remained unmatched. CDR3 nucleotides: TGTGCCAGCAGTCCGAGGGACAGGGGCCTCTACGAGCAGTACTTC. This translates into CASSPRDRGLYEQYF.

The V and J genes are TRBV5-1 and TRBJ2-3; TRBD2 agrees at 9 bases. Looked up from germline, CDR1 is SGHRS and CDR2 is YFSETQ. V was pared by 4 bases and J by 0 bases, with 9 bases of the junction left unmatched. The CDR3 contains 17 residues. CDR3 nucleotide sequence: TGCGCCAGCAGCGTTCCCCATAGCGGGGGCAGCACAGATACGCAGTATTTT. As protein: CASSVPHSGGSTDTQYF. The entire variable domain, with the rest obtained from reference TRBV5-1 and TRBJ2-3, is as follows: KAGVTQTPRYLIKTRGQQVTLSCSPISGHRSVSWYQQTPGQGLQFLFEYFSETQRNKGNFPGRFSGRQFSNSRSEMNVSTLELGDSALYLCASSVPHSGGSTDTQYFGPGTRLTVL.

As DNA, the CDR3 is TGCAGTGCTAGAGATACGCGGACAGGGGACTACGAGCAGTACTTC. Protein product: CSARDTRTGDYEQYF. The chain recombines TRBV20-1 with TRBJ2-7; 9 nucleotides match TRBD1. CDR3 length equals 15 residues. V dropped 0 bases and J dropped 3; count of bases not matched to a gene: 6. CDR1 is DFQATT and CDR2 is SNEGSKA in the germline V gene (reference sequence).

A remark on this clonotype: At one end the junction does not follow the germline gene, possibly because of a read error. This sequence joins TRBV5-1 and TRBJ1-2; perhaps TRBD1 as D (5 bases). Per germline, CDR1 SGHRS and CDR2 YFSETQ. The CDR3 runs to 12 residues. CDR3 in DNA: TGCGCCAGCAGCTTGGAAGACAGCCTCCCCCTCTTC. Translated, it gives CASSLEDSLPLF.

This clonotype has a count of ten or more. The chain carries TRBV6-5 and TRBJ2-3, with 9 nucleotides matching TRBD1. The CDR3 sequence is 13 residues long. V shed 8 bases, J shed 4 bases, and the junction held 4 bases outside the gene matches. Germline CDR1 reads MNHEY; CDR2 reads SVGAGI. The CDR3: CASRTGEADTQYF. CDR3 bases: TGTGCCAGCCGGACAGGGGAGGCAGATACGCAGTATTTT.

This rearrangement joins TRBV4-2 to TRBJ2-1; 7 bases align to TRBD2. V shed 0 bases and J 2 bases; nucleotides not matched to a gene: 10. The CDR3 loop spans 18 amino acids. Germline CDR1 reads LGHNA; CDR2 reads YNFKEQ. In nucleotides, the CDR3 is TGTGCCAGCAGCCAAGATAAGCCCAGCGGGGTGACCTACAATGAGCAGTTCTTC. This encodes CASSQDKPSGVTYNEQFF.

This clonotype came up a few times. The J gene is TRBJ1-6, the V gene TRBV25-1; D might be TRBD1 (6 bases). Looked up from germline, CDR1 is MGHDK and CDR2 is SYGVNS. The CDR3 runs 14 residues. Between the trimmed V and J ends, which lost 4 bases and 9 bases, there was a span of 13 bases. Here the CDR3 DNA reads TGTGCCAGCAGTGGGTACAGGGAGGTTTCACCCCTCCACTTT. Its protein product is CASSGYREVSPLHF.

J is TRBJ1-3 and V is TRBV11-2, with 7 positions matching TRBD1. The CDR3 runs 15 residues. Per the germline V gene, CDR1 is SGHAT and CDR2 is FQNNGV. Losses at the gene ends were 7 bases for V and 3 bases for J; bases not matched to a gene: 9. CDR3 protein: CASNPTGSFGNTIYF. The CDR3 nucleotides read TGTGCCAGCAACCCGACAGGGTCTTTTGGAAACACCATATATTTT. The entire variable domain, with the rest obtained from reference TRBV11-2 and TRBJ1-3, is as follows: EAGVAQSPRYKIIEKRQSVAFWCNPISGHATLYWYQQILGQGPKLLIQFQNNGVVDDSQLPKDRFSAERLKGVDSTLKIQPAKLEDSAVYLCASNPTGSFGNTIYFGEGSWLTVV.

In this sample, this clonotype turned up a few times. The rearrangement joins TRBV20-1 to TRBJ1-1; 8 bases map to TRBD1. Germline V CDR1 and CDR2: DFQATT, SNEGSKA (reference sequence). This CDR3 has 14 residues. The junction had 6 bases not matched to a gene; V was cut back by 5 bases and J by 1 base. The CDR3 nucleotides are TGCAGTGCTTCTGGACAGGGTGGGAACACTGAAGCTTTCTTT. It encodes CSASGQGGNTEAFF.

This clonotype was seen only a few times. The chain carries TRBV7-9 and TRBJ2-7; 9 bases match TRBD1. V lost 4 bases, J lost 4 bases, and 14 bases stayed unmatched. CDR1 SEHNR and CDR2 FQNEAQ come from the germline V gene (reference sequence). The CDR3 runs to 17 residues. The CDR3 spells CASSSLPGQGVQYEQYF. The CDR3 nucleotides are TGTGCCAGCAGCTCACTGCCGGGACAGGGCGTGCAGTACGAGCAGTACTTC.

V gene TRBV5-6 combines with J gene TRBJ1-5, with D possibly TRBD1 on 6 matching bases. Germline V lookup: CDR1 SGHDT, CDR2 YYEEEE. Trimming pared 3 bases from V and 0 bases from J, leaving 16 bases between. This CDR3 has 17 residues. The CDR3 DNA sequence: TGTGCCAGCAGCTCCGGGACACTGCTTTATAGCAATCAGCCCCAGCATTTT. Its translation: CASSSGTLLYSNQPQHF.

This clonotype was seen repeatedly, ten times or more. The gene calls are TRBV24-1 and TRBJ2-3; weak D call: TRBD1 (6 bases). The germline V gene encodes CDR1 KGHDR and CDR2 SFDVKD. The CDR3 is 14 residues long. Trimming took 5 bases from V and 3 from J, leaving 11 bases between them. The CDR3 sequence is CATSAAGATDTQYF. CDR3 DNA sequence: TGTGCCACCAGTGCAGCAGGGGCAACAGATACGCAGTATTTT.